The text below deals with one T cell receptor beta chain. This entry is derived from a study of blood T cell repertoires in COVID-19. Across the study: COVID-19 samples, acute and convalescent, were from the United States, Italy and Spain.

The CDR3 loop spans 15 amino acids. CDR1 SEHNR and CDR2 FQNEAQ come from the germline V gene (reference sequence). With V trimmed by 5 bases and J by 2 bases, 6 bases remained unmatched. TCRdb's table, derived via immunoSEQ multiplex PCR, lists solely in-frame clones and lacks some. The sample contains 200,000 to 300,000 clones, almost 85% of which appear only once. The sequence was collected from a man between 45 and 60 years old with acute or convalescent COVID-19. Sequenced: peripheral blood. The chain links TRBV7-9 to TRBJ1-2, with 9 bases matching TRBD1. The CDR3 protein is CASSIRDRVNYGYTF. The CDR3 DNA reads TGTGCCAGCAGCATACGGGACAGGGTCAACTATGGCTACACCTTC.